Detailed here is one T cell receptor beta chain. Its target is unknown. The naive CD8 population came from CD45RO-negative cells selected for CCR7, without terminally differentiated effector memory CD45RA+ cells. Every donor was a Caucasian adult from Nashville, Tennessee. The entry originates in a study of shared clonotypes between healthy human individuals. Notes on the study in general: Blood was the only sampled material, and tissue repertoires likely differ.

The CDR3 length is 16 residues. Trimming left V 1 base short and J 8 bases short, with 17 bases between. Germline lookup yields CDR1 LGHNT and CDR2 FRNRAP. TCRdb's copy holds only in-frame clones and misses some; the assay was immunoSEQ multiplex PCR. Among some 2.1 million clones listed, 93% were seen once. Specimen: naive CD8+ T cells from PBMCs. This TCR came from a man between 18 and 29 years old in good health. Some clones in this sample may be carry-over from other donors' samples. This chain uses TRBV12-5 with TRBJ1-4; tentative D call: TRBD1 (5 bases). CDR3 in amino acids: CASGLGPRGEIEKLFF. The CDR3 region has the DNA TGTGCTAGTGGTTTGGGCCCAAGGGGAGAGATAGAAAAACTGTTTTTT.